This T cell receptor beta chain was captured in a study of early T cells in non-severe SARS-CoV-2 infection. This clonotype was observed a few times. TCRdb re-called the 5' RACE reads with MiXCR, one entry per CDR3 protein. The sample includes approximately 34,000 distinct CDR3 sequences, 5.4% seen only once; the top ten take about 5.5%. CDR1 SEHNR and CDR2 FQNEAQ come from the germline V gene (reference sequence). The CDR3 has 12 residues. V shed 5 bases, J shed 6 bases, and the junction held 2 bases outside the gene matches. The genes are TRBV7-9 and TRBJ1-1; TRBD1 aligns across 8 bases. The input for sequencing was whole blood, taken at baseline. This sequence originates from an adult who was a healthcare worker with PCR-confirmed SARS-CoV-2 infection or an uninfected control (not recorded which). The CDR3 DNA reads as TGTGCCAGCAGCCCGACAGGGGCTGAAGCTTTCTTT. Amino acid sequence: CASSPTGAEAFF.